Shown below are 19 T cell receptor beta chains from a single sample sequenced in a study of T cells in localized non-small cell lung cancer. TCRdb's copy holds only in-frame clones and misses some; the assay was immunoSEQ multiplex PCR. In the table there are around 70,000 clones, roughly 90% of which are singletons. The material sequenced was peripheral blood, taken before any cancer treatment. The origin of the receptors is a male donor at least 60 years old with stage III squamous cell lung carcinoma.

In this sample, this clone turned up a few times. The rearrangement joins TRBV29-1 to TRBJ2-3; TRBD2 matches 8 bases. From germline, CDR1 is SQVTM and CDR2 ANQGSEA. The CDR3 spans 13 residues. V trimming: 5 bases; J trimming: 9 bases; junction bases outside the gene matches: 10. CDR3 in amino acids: CSVFLAGLGTQYF. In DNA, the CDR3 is TGCAGCGTTTTCTTAGCGGGGCTTGGGACGCAGTATTTT.

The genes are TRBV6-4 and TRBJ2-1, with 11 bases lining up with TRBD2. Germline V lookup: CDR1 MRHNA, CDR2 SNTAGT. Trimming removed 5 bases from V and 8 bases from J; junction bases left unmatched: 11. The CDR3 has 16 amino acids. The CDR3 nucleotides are TGTGCCAGCAGTCAATCCGTAGCGGGAGGGTACCATGAGCAGTTCTTC. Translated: CASSQSVAGGYHEQFF.

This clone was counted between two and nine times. The CDR3 DNA sequence: TGTGCCAGCAGCTTGGGGCTTGGGGTTGTTGGCTACACCTTC. It translates to CASSLGLGVVGYTF. The V call is TRBV5-5, the J call TRBJ1-2; D ambiguous. V gave up 0 bases and J gave up 7 bases, with 13 bases separating them. This CDR3 spans 14 amino acids. Germline V gene sequence: CDR1 SGHKS, CDR2 YYEKEE (reference sequence). The full variable domain, completed using reference TRBV5-5 and TRBJ1-2, is DAGVTQSPTHLIKTRGQQVTLRCSPISGHKSVSWYQQVLGQGPQFIFQYYEKEERGRGNFPDRFSARQFPNYSSELNVNALLLGDSALYLCASSLGLGVVGYTFGSGTRLTVV.

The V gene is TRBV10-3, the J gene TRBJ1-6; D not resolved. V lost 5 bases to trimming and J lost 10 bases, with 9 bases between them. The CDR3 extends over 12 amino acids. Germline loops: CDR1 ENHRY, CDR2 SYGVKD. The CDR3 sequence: CAISKGGSPLHF. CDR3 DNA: TGTGCCATCAGTAAGGGTGGGTCACCCCTCCACTTT.

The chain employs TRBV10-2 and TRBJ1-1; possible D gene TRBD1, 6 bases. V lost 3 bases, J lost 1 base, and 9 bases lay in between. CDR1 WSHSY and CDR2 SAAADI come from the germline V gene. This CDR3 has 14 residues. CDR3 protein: CASSEGGTNTEAFF. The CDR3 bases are TGCGCCAGCAGTGAAGGGGGGACGAACACTGAAGCTTTCTTT.

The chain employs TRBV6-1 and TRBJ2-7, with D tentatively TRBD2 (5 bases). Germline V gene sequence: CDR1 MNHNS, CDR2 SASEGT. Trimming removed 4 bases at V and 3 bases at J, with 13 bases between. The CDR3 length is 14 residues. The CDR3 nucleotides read TGTGCCAGCAGTGTATCGGGATTTCACTACGAGCAGTACGTC. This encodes CASSVSGFHYEQYV.

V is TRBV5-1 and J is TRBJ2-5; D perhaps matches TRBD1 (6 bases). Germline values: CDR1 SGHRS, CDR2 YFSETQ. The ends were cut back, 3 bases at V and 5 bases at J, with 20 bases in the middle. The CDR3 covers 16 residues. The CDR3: CASSWTIRDTRETQYF. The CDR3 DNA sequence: TGCGCCAGCAGCTGGACGATCCGGGACACCAGGGAGACCCAGTACTTC.

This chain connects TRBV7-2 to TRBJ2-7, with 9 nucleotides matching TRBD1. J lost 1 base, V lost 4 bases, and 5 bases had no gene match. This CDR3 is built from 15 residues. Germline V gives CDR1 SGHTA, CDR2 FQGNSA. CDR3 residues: CASSSGTGLSYEQYF. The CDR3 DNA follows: TGTGCCAGCAGCTCCGGGACAGGGCTTTCCTACGAGCAGTACTTC. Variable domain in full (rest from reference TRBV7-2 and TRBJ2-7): GAGVSQSPSNKVTEKGKDVELRCDPISGHTALYWYRQSLGQGLEFLIYFQGNSAPDKSGLPSDRFSAERTGGSVSTLTIQRTQQEDSAVYLCASSSGTGLSYEQYFGPGTRLTVT.

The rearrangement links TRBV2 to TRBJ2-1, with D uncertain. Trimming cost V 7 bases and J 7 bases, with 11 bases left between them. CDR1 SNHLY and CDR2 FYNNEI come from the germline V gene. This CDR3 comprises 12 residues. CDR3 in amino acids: CASNLIGNEQFF. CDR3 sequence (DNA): TGTGCCAGCAACCTTATTGGGAATGAGCAGTTCTTC.

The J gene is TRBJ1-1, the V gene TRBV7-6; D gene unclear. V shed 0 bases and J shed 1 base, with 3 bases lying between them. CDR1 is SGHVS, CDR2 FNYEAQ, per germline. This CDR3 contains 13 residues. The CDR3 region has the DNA TGTGCCAGCAGCTTAGCAGAGAACACTGAAGCTTTCTTT. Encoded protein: CASSLAENTEAFF.

This CDR3 reads CASTLAGGPETQYF. CDR3 nucleotide sequence: TGCGCCAGCACACTAGCGGGGGGGCCGGAGACCCAGTACTTC. The chain couples TRBV5-1 to TRBJ2-5; TRBD2 aligns across 13 bases. This CDR3 spans 14 amino acids. Germline V lookup: CDR1 SGHRS, CDR2 YFSETQ. Trimming took 6 bases from V and 5 from J; bases not matched to a gene: 4.

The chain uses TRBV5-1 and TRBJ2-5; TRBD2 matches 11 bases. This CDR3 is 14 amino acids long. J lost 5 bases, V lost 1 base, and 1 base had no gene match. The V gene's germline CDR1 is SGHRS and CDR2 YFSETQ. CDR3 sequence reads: CASSLSSGGETQYF. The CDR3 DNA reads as TGCGCCAGCAGCTTGTCTAGCGGGGGGGAGACCCAGTACTTC. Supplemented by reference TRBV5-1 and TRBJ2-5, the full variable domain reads KAGVTQTPRYLIKTRGQQVTLSCSPISGHRSVSWYQQTPGQGLQFLFEYFSETQRNKGNFPGRFSGRQFSNSRSEMNVSTLELGDSALYLCASSLSSGGETQYFGPGTRLLVL.

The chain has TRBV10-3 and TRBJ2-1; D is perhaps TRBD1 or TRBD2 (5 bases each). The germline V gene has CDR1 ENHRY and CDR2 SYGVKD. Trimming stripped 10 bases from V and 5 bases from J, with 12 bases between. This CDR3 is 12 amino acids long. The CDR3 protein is CANRDDNNEQFF. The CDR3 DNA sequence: TGTGCCAACCGGGACGACAACAATGAGCAGTTCTTC.

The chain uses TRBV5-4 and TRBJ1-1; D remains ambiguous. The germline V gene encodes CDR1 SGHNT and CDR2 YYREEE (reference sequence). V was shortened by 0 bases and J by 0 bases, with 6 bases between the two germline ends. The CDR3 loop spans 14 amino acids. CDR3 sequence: CASSLGTMNTEAFF. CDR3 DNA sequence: TGTGCCAGCAGCTTGGGGACCATGAACACTGAAGCTTTCTTT. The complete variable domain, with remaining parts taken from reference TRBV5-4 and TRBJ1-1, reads ETGVTQSPTHLIKTRGQQVTLRCSSQSGHNTVSWYQQALGQGPQFIFQYYREEENGRGNFPPRFSGLQFPNYSSELNVNALELDDSALYLCASSLGTMNTEAFFGQGTRLTVV.

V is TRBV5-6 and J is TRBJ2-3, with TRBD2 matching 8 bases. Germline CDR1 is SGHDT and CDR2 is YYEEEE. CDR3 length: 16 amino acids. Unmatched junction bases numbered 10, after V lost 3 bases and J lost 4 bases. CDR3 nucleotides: TGTGCCAGCAGCTCAAACTTGGGACTAGGGCCAGATACGCAGTATTTT. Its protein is CASSSNLGLGPDTQYF.

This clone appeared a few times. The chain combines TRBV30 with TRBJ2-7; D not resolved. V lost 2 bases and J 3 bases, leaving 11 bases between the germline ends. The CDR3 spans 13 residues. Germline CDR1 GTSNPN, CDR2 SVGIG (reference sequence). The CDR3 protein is CAWSRSLYYEQYF. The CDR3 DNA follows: TGTGCCTGGAGTCGGTCGCTGTACTACGAGCAGTACTTC. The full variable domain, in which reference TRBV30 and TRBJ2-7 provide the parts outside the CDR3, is SQTIHQWPATLVQPVGSPLSLECTVEGTSNPNLYWYRQAAGRGLQLLFYSVGIGQISSEVPQNLSASRPQDRQFILSSKKLLLSDSGFYLCAWSRSLYYEQYFGPGTRLTVT.

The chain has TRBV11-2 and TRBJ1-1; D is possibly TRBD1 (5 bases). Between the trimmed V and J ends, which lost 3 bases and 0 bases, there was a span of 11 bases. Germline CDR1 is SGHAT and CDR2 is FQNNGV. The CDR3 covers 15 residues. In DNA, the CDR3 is TGTGCCAGCAGCTTCCTGCGGGGACTGAACACTGAAGCTTTCTTT. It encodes CASSFLRGLNTEAFF.

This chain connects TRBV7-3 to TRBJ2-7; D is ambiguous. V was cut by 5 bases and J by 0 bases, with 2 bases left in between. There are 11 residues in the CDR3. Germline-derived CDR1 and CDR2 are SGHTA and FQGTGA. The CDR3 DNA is TGTGCCAGCAGCGACTCCTACGAGCAGTACTTC. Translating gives CASSDSYEQYF.

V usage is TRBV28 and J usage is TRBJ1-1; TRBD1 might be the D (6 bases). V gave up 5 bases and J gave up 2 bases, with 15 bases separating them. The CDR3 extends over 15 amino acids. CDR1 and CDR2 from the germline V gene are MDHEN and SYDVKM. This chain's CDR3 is CASSTKGGGNTEAFF. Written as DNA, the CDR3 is TGTGCCAGCAGTACAAAGGGGGGTGGAAACACTGAAGCTTTCTTT.